This T cell receptor beta chain was observed in a study of blood T cell repertoires in COVID-19 (dated by TCRdb to about 2020). Context from the whole study: Samples from collaborators originated in the United States, Italy and Spain and spanned both the acute and convalescent phases of COVID-19. Subjects who had been exposed to COVID-19, were actively infected with it, or had recovered from it provided the deeply sampled blood TCRbeta repertoires that made up the dataset. HLA class I and class II types, where available, came from metadata supplied by the sample provider rather than from assay-based typing. The material from the prospective study consisted of cDNA or gDNA derived from T cells, B-cell-depleted T cells, or PBMCs. Nearly every sample came with metadata listing a de-identified subject ID, COVID-19 status, age in years and sex. Samples came from the ongoing ImmuneRACE study (first 160 participants) plus 1,254 subjects from 6 global collaborators. The repertoires were released in a freely available public database meant as a resource for research on the immune response to SARS-CoV-2.

The study at large found these results: How much clinical and demographic metadata was included differed by source and by participant, and the metadata was provided uncurated.

Concerning this clone itself: Its antigen remains undetermined. No base quality values were provided; no much bigger clone lies one nucleotide off.

TCRbeta CDR3 regions were amplified from genomic DNA by means of the immunoSEQ Assay, a bias-controlled multiplex PCR. For the original study's pipeline: Within the assay, amplification of reference gene primers was used to estimate how many nucleated cells each sample contained. To quantify the absolute abundance of each unique TCRbeta CDR3 rearrangement, sequence reads were collapsed and filtered. For each sample, productive Simpson clonality was calculated as the square root of Simpson's diversity index over productive rearrangements. The immuneACCESS repertoire file appears here via TCRdb, limited to in-frame rearrangements. These files lack a portion of the clones; in checked studies, under half of the deficit traces to unresolved V genes, and the cause of the others is not known. The V and J calls and the clone size are those of that table, but D and trimming were determined from the DNA. In this sample the table shows some 58,000 clones, over 90% of which occur a single time. The ten largest clones add up to around 4.3% of the sample.

Whole blood was collected in K2EDTA tubes by collaborating institutions according to the institutions' own protocols. For TCRbeta analysis, collaborators shipped samples in one of three forms: frozen whole blood, isolated PBMCs, or DNA extracted from either of those sample types. V sheds 4 bases and J sheds 3 bases, leaving 6 bases between their ends. CDR1 and CDR2 (SGHVS, FNYEAQ) derive from the germline V gene. The CDR3 contains 12 residues, cysteine and phenylalanine counted. Only CDR3 DNA is held: 36 bases, read in frame from base 1. The chain is assembled from TRBV7-6 and TRBJ1-1, and possibly TRBD1, on 5 matching bases. The sample was peripheral blood. This receptor was identified in a man between 50 and 59 years old with active COVID-19. The CDR3: CASSWGDTEAFF. The bases read TGTGCCAGCAGCTGGGGGGACACTGAAGCTTTCTTT.